This entry lists 5 T cell receptor beta chains sequenced from one sample in a study of T cell repertoires in cytomegalovirus infection. No antigen has been assigned to these receptors. TCRdb ran MiXCR on the reads and lists one entry per CDR3 protein. Among roughly 90,000 distinct CDR3 sequences listed, 29% were seen once. This sample comprised CD8+ T cells from cultured PBMCs, obtained from culture after CMV antigen stimulation. Source of these receptors: a human donor in good health (CMV status not recorded). Some clones in this sample may be carry-over from other donors' samples.

J is TRBJ2-7 and V is TRBV30, with D perhaps TRBD2 (5 bases). This CDR3 region has 16 residues. V was cut by 0 bases and J by 2 bases, with 17 bases left in between. CDR1 and CDR2 from the germline V gene are GTSNPN and SVGIG (reference sequence). The CDR3 sequence: CAWSVLLGRLTYEQYF. The CDR3 DNA reads TGTGCCTGGAGTGTACTTTTAGGGAGACTTACCTACGAGCAGTACTTC.

This chain connects TRBV2 to TRBJ2-1, with 7 bases aligning to TRBD2. Germline V lookup: CDR1 SNHLY, CDR2 FYNNEI. The CDR3 loop spans 14 amino acids. V was pared by 3 bases and J by 6 bases, with 5 bases of the junction left unmatched. The CDR3 sequence is CASSEWTSSNEQFF. The CDR3 DNA reads as TGTGCCAGCAGTGAGTGGACTAGTTCCAATGAGCAGTTCTTC.

This clonotype came up many times. The CDR3 DNA reads TGTGCCAGCAGCTTCCAAGCGGGGAATCAAGAGACCCAGTACTTC. This gives the protein CASSFQAGNQETQYF. The J gene is TRBJ2-5, the V gene TRBV7-8, with 7 bases identical to TRBD2. The germline V gene encodes CDR1 SGHVS and CDR2 FQNEAQ. The V and J ends lost 3 bases and 2 bases, in that order; junction bases with no gene match: 6. This CDR3 comprises 15 residues.

The V and J genes are TRBV5-6 and TRBJ2-1, with D maybe TRBD1 (5 bases). V was shortened by 3 bases and J by 6 bases, with 19 bases between the two germline ends. The CDR3 contains 16 residues. Germline-derived CDR1 and CDR2 are SGHDT and YYEEEE. In DNA form, the CDR3 reads TGTGCCAGCAGCTCACGACAGACGAATAACCCCAATGAGCAGTTCTTC. Protein: CASSSRQTNNPNEQFF.

This clonotype was counted only a few times. The chain links TRBV19 to TRBJ2-7, with TRBD1 matching 9 bases. The V gene's germline CDR1 is LNHDA and CDR2 SQIVND (reference sequence). J was trimmed by 3 bases and V by 1 base; bases with no gene match: 7. CDR3 length: 16 amino acids. The CDR3 loop is CASSIGAGTGIYEQYF. DNA of the CDR3: TGTGCCAGTAGTATAGGGGCCGGGACAGGGATCTACGAGCAGTACTTC.